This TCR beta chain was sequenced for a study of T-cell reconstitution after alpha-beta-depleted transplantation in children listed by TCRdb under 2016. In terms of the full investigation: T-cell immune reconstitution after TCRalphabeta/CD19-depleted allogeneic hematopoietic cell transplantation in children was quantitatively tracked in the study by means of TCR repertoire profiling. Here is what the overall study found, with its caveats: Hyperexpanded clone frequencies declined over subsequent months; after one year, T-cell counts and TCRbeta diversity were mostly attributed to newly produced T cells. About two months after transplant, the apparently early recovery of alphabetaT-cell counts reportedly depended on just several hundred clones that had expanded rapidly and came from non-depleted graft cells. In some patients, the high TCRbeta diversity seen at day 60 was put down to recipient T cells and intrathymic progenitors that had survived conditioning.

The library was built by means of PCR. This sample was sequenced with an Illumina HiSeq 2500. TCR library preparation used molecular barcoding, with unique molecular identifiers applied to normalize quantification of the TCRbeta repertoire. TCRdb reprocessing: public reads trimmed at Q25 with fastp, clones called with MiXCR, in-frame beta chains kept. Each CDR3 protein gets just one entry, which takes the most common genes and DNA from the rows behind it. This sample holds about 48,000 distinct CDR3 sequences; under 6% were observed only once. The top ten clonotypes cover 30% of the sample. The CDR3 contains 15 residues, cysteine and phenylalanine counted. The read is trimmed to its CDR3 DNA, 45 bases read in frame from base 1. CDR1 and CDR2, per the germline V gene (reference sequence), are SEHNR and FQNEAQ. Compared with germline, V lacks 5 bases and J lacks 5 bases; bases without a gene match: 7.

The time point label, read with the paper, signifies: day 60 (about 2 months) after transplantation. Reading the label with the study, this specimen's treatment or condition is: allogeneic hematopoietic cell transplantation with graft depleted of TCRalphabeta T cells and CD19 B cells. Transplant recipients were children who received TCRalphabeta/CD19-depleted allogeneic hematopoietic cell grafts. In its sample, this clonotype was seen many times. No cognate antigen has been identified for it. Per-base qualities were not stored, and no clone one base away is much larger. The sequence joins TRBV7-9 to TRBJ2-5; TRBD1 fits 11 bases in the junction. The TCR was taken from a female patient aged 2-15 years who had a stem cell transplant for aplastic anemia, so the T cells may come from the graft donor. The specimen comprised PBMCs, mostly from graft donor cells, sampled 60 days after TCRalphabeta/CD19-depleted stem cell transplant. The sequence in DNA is TGTGCCAGCAGCGGAGGGACAGGGGGTAGCGAGACCCAGTACTTC. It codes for CASSGGTGGSETQYF.